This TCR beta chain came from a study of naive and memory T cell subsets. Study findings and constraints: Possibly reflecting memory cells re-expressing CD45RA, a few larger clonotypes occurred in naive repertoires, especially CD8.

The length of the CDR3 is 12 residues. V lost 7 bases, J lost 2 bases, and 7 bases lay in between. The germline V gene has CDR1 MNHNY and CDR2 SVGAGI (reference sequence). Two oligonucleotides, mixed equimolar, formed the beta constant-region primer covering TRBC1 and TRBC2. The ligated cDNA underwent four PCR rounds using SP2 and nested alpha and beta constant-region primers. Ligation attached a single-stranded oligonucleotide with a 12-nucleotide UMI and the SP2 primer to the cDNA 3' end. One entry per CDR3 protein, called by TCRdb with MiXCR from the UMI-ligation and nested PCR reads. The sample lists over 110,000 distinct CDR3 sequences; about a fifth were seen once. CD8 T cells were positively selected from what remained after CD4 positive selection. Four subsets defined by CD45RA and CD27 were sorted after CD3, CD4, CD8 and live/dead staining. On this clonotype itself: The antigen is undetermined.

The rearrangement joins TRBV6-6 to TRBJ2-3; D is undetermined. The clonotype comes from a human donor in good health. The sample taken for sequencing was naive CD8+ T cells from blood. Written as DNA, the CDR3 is TGTGCCAGCAACCATCTCACAGATACGCAGTATTTT. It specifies CASNHLTDTQYF.